One and the same sample provided the 32 T cell receptor beta chains below, sequenced in a study of control samples from healthy donors and cancer patients. Data came from immunoSEQ multiplex PCR; TCRdb stores just in-frame clones and leaves some out. Seen here are about 110,000 clones, approximately 80% observed once, and the top ten hold approximately 7%. Source material: blood. These receptors came from a man aged 18 to 30 in good health.

The rearrangement uses TRBV12-3 or TRBV12-4 and TRBJ2-3; TRBD1 might be the D (5 bases). This CDR3 has 13 residues. Deletions cut 1 base from V and 3 bases from J, with 5 bases between. The CDR3 spells CASSLEGTDTQYF. The CDR3 DNA reads as TGTGCCAGCAGTTTAGAGGGGACAGATACGCAGTATTTT.

The gene calls are TRBV3-1 (or the pseudogene TRBV3-2) and TRBJ1-6, with D possibly matching TRBD1 (5 bases). From germline, CDR1 is LGHDT and CDR2 YNNKEL (reference sequence). V lost 1 base and J lost 6, with 16 bases in between. This CDR3 has 17 amino acids. The CDR3 region has the DNA TGTGCCAGCAGCCAAGTTTCTGTACAGGTCGCTAATTCACCCCTCCACTTT. Amino acids: CASSQVSVQVANSPLHF.

The DNA for the CDR3 is TGTGCCAGCAGCTTAAGAGGGGAGACCATATATTTT. Its protein is CASSLRGETIYF. V and J are TRBV5-5 and TRBJ1-3; perhaps TRBD1 as D (5 bases). Trimming took off 2 bases at V and 10 bases at J, with 10 bases between the two ends. Germline CDR1 SGHKS, CDR2 YYEKEE (reference sequence). CDR3 size: 12 residues.

This chain uses TRBV7-2 with TRBJ2-2, with D tentatively TRBD2 (5 bases). The CDR3 is made up of 15 amino acids. Germline-derived CDR1 and CDR2 are SGHTA and FQGNSA. With 0 bases removed from V and 4 bases from J, the gap between germline ends came to 9 bases. The CDR3 DNA reads TGTGCCAGCAGCTTAGCCGGGCTAGCCACCGGGGAGCTGTTTTTT. Amino acids: CASSLAGLATGELFF.

The chain employs TRBV30 and TRBJ1-2; TRBD1 aligns across 9 bases. With V trimmed by 1 base and J by 8 bases, 5 bases remained unmatched. Looked up from germline, CDR1 is GTSNPN and CDR2 is SVGIG (reference sequence). CDR3 length: 13 amino acids. CDR3 coding DNA: TGTGCCTGGAGTGCCGGGACAGGGATCGGCTACACCTTC. It is translated as CAWSAGTGIGYTF. Filled out from reference TRBV30 and TRBJ1-2, the complete variable domain reads SQTIHQWPATLVQPVGSPLSLECTVEGTSNPNLYWYRQAAGRGLQLLFYSVGIGQISSEVPQNLSASRPQDRQFILSSKKLLLSDSGFYLCAWSAGTGIGYTFGSGTRLTVV.

This chain connects TRBV5-6 to TRBJ1-2, with unresolved D. Germline V gives CDR1 SGHDT, CDR2 YYEEEE. The V gene lost 7 bases and the J gene lost 1 base, with 11 bases spanning the gap. The CDR3 has 13 residues. The CDR3 loop is CASEMGNNYGYTF. CDR3 in DNA: TGTGCCAGCGAAATGGGGAATAACTATGGCTACACCTTC.

For this clone: This same CDR3 is encoded by further DNA sequences in the sample. The chain links TRBV28 to TRBJ1-5; D call uncertain. Germline V lookup: CDR1 MDHEN, CDR2 SYDVKM. V was pared by 4 bases and J by 5 bases, with 6 bases between. The CDR3 has 12 amino acids. DNA for the CDR3: TGTGCCAGCAGTTCCTACTATCAGCCCCAGCATTTT. As protein: CASSSYYQPQHF.

The chain recombines TRBV7-9 with TRBJ1-5; TRBD1 matches 9 bases. The CDR3 sequence is 18 residues long. V dropped 5 bases and J dropped 4; count of bases not matched to a gene: 15. Per the germline V gene, CDR1 is SEHNR and CDR2 is FQNEAQ (reference sequence). CDR3 sequence (DNA): TGTGCCAGCAGCCCGGCGGGACAGGGACTGAGGGTGAATCAGCCCCAGCATTTT. It translates to CASSPAGQGLRVNQPQHF. Based on the CDR3 plus reference TRBV7-9 and TRBJ1-5, the full variable domain is DTGVSQNPRHKITKRGQNVTFRCDPISEHNRLYWYRQTLGQGPEFLTYFQNEAQLEKSRLLSDRFSAERPKGSFSTLEIQRTEQGDSAMYLCASSPAGQGLRVNQPQHFGDGTRLSIL.

This rearrangement joins TRBV5-8 to TRBJ1-5, with D tentatively TRBD1 (5 bases). In germline, CDR1 is SGHTS, CDR2 YDEGEE. Trimming took off 3 bases at V and 7 bases at J, with 17 bases between the two ends. This CDR3 region has 15 residues. CDR3 region: CASSSGQGWGQPQHF. The CDR3 nucleotides read TGTGCCAGCAGCTCGGGTCAGGGATGGGGACAGCCCCAGCATTTT. Using reference TRBV5-8 and TRBJ1-5 for the parts outside the CDR3, the full variable domain is EAGVTQSPTHLIKTRGQQATLRCSPISGHTSVYWYQQALGLGLQFLLWYDEGEERNRGNFPPRFSGRQFPNYSSELNVNALELEDSALYLCASSSGQGWGQPQHFGDGTRLSIL.

J is TRBJ1-2 and V is TRBV3-1 (or the pseudogene TRBV3-2), with TRBD1 as a possible D gene (6 bases). Germline CDR1 and CDR2: LGHDT and YNNKEL (reference sequence). The CDR3 is 14 amino acids. V was trimmed by 6 bases and J by 7 bases, leaving 18 bases between them. The DNA of the CDR3 is TGTGCCAGCAGGCGGGGGGCGGATCTTATTGGCTACACCTTC. This codes for CASRRGADLIGYTF.

This chain uses TRBV5-1 with TRBJ2-1; tentative D call: TRBD1 (6 bases). Per germline, CDR1 SGHRS and CDR2 YFSETQ. V dropped 1 base and J dropped 6 bases, with 14 bases sitting between them. This CDR3 region has 15 residues. CDR3 sequence: CASSLTTGISNEQFF. CDR3 sequence (DNA): TGCGCCAGCAGCTTGACGACAGGAATTAGCAATGAGCAGTTCTTC.

CDR3 in amino acids: CASSSLSTPSVEQYF. The CDR3 DNA reads TGTGCCAGCAGCTCTCTCAGTACCCCGTCGGTCGAGCAGTACTTC. V is TRBV11-2 and J is TRBJ2-7; D not certain. Germline CDR1 is SGHAT and CDR2 is FQNNGV. The length of the CDR3 is 15 residues. The germline V and J ends were trimmed by 4 bases and 6 bases, with 19 bases remaining between them.

This rearrangement joins TRBV5-1 to TRBJ2-1, with 13 nucleotides matching TRBD2. This CDR3 has 16 amino acids. Germline CDR1 SGHRS, CDR2 YFSETQ. J lost 10 bases, V lost 4 bases, and 11 bases had no gene match. Here the CDR3 reads CASSTLLAGGPGEQFF. Here the CDR3 DNA reads TGCGCCAGCAGCACCCTACTAGCGGGGGGGCCTGGGGAGCAGTTCTTC.

V gene TRBV9 combines with J gene TRBJ1-1, with D perhaps matching TRBD1 (5 bases). The CDR3 extends over 14 amino acids. From germline, CDR1 is SGDLS and CDR2 YYNGEE. The germline V and J ends were trimmed by 1 base and 6 bases, with 13 bases remaining between them. The CDR3 nucleotides are TGTGCCAGCAGCGTATACCCGGGGCAGGCTGAAGCTTTCTTT. Amino acid sequence: CASSVYPGQAEAFF.

Only one count was recorded for this clone. The V call is TRBV3-1 (or the pseudogene TRBV3-2), the J call TRBJ2-1; the D is unclear. Germline CDR1 reads LGHDT; CDR2 reads YNNKEL (reference sequence). Trimming stripped 0 bases from V and 8 bases from J, with 14 bases between. The CDR3 spans 15 residues. CDR3 residues: CASSQDFRPLDEQFF. The CDR3 region has the DNA TGTGCCAGCAGCCAAGATTTCAGGCCCCTGGATGAGCAGTTCTTC.

This chain joins TRBV18 and TRBJ2-3; TRBD2 aligns across 12 bases. The trim removed 6 bases at V and 5 bases at J, leaving 12 bases unmatched. The CDR3 contains 17 residues. The germline V gene encodes CDR1 KGHSH and CDR2 LQKENI. The CDR3 is CASSLTSGGIHRDTQYF. The CDR3 coding sequence is TGTGCCAGCTCTCTTACTAGCGGGGGGATTCATAGAGATACGCAGTATTTT.

The chain uses TRBV2 and TRBJ2-7; maybe TRBD2 (7 bases). Between the trimmed V and J ends, which lost 3 bases and 3 bases, there was a span of 15 bases. The CDR3 has 15 amino acids. Germline CDR1 is SNHLY and CDR2 is FYNNEI. This CDR3 is CASSEGRGRYYEQYF. CDR3 nucleotides: TGTGCCAGCAGTGAGGGGCGGGGGCGCTACTACGAGCAGTACTTC.

The chain joins TRBV13 to TRBJ2-7; possibly TRBD1 or TRBD2 for D (6 bases each). Germline V gene data show CDR1 as PRHDT and CDR2 as FYEKMQ (reference sequence). The germline V and J ends were trimmed by 3 bases and 6 bases, with 18 bases remaining between them. CDR3 length: 15 residues. The CDR3 protein is CASSLGPTGASEQYF. Written as DNA, the CDR3 is TGTGCCAGCAGCTTGGGACCGACGGGGGCCAGCGAGCAGTACTTC.

The rearrangement links TRBV7-2 to TRBJ2-7, with a weak D call TRBD2 (6 bases). Germline lookup yields CDR1 SGHTA and CDR2 FQGNSA. This CDR3 has 15 amino acids. Trimming shortened V by 5 bases and J by 0 bases, and 14 bases separated the two germline ends. CDR3 sequence reads: CASSRAGLTSYEQYF. The CDR3 DNA reads TGTGCCAGCAGCCGCGCGGGACTTACCTCCTACGAGCAGTACTTC. Variable domain in full (rest from reference TRBV7-2 and TRBJ2-7): GAGVSQSPSNKVTEKGKDVELRCDPISGHTALYWYRQSLGQGLEFLIYFQGNSAPDKSGLPSDRFSAERTGGSVSTLTIQRTQQEDSAVYLCASSRAGLTSYEQYFGPGTRLTVT.

This clone turned up a few times. V is TRBV27 and J is TRBJ1-1; 12 bases map to TRBD1. The CDR3 runs 15 residues. V was clipped by 3 bases and J by 7 bases; unmatched bases: 6. Germline V gene lookup returns CDR1 MNHEY and CDR2 SMNVEV (reference sequence). The CDR3 protein is CASSFRDRGRSEAFF. The DNA of the CDR3 is TGTGCCAGCAGTTTCCGGGACAGGGGGCGAAGTGAAGCTTTCTTT.

The chain joins TRBV5-1 to TRBJ1-6; 7 nucleotides align to TRBD1. The trim removed 3 bases at V and 4 bases at J, leaving 4 bases unmatched. CDR1 is SGHRS, CDR2 YFSETQ, per germline. This CDR3 is built from 15 residues. The CDR3 here is CASSSTGFYNSPLHF. The CDR3, as DNA: TGCGCCAGCAGCTCGACAGGGTTTTATAATTCACCCCTCCACTTT.

The V gene is TRBV11-2, the J gene TRBJ2-1; D may be TRBD2 (5 bases). This CDR3 comprises 15 residues. V lost 3 bases to trimming and J lost 5 bases, with 14 bases between them. Germline V CDR1 and CDR2: SGHAT, FQNNGV. CDR3 in DNA: TGTGCCAGCAGCTTGTCTAGCCAACAACACAATGAGCAGTTCTTC. The encoded protein is CASSLSSQQHNEQFF.

The V call is TRBV28, the J call TRBJ2-7; D not certain. Germline CDR1 reads MDHEN; CDR2 reads SYDVKM. V dropped 5 bases and J dropped 1 base, with 9 bases sitting between them. CDR3 size: 13 residues. For the CDR3, the DNA is TGTGCCAGCAGTCCGGGCGGTTCCTACGAGCAGTACTTC. It encodes CASSPGGSYEQYF.

The chain employs TRBV27 and TRBJ1-5, with a weak D call TRBD1 (6 bases). Germline V gives CDR1 MNHEY, CDR2 SMNVEV (reference sequence). V was shortened by 6 bases and J by 6 bases, with 15 bases between the two germline ends. CDR3 length equals 14 residues. The CDR3, as DNA: TGTGCCAGCAGACTCACAGGGTCGGGTCAGCCCCAGCATTTT. Amino acid sequence: CASRLTGSGQPQHF.

The gene calls are TRBV9 and TRBJ2-1; TRBD1 might be the D (5 bases). The germline CDR1 and CDR2 sequences are SGDLS and YYNGEE. Deletions cut 2 bases from V and 0 bases from J, with 9 bases between. CDR3 size: 15 residues. The CDR3 coding sequence is TGTGCCAGCAGCGTGGGCAGGGCCTCCTACAATGAGCAGTTCTTC. Amino acids: CASSVGRASYNEQFF. The full variable domain, rest sourced from reference TRBV9 and TRBJ2-1, is DSGVTQTPKHLITATGQRVTLRCSPRSGDLSVYWYQQSLDQGLQFLIQYYNGEERAKGNILERFSAQQFPDLHSELNLSSLELGDSALYFCASSVGRASYNEQFFGPGTRLTVL.

The chain recombines TRBV5-1 with TRBJ2-1; the D gene is possibly TRBD2 (6 bases). CDR1 SGHRS and CDR2 YFSETQ come from the germline V gene. CDR3 length: 19 residues. Between the trimmed V and J ends, which lost 4 bases and 0 bases, there was a span of 23 bases. The CDR3, as DNA: TGCGCCAGCAGCCCAGCCCCCTGGAGGCGGGATAGCTCCTACAATGAGCAGTTCTTC. It translates to CASSPAPWRRDSSYNEQFF.

The V gene is TRBV9, the J gene TRBJ1-5, with no clear D. Trimming took off 2 bases at V and 4 bases at J, with 10 bases between the two ends. The CDR3 runs 14 residues. Germline-derived CDR1 and CDR2 are SGDLS and YYNGEE. The CDR3: CASSVGEFNQPQHF. The CDR3 bases are TGTGCCAGCAGCGTCGGGGAATTTAATCAGCCCCAGCATTTT.

The gene calls are TRBV5-5 and TRBJ2-2; D perhaps matches TRBD1 (5 bases). Trimming pared 4 bases from V and 1 base from J, leaving 8 bases between. Germline CDR1 SGHKS, CDR2 YYEKEE (reference sequence). CDR3 length equals 14 residues. CDR3: CASSHGQNTGELFF. CDR3 sequence (DNA): TGTGCCAGCAGCCACGGACAGAACACCGGGGAGCTGTTTTTT.

This chain uses TRBV9 with TRBJ1-3; no definite D call. Trimming pared 4 bases from V and 4 bases from J, leaving 9 bases between. The CDR3 spans 13 residues. Looked up from germline, CDR1 is SGDLS and CDR2 is YYNGEE. CDR3: CASSPWAGNTIYF. DNA for the CDR3: TGTGCCAGCAGCCCCTGGGCCGGAAACACCATATATTTT. Full variable domain (missing parts from reference TRBV9 and TRBJ1-3): DSGVTQTPKHLITATGQRVTLRCSPRSGDLSVYWYQQSLDQGLQFLIQYYNGEERAKGNILERFSAQQFPDLHSELNLSSLELGDSALYFCASSPWAGNTIYFGEGSWLTVV.

This clone appeared a few times. This sequence joins TRBV6-2 or TRBV6-3 and TRBJ1-1; no firm D call. The CDR3 contains 12 residues. The V end lost 1 base, the J end lost 0 bases, and 0 bases lay between the germline ends. Germline CDR1 MNHEY, CDR2 SVGEGT. In nucleotides, the CDR3 is TGTGCCAGCAGTTACTTGAACACTGAAGCTTTCTTT. Its translation is CASSYLNTEAFF.

This clone was seen once. The V call is TRBV5-1, the J call TRBJ2-1; the D gene is possibly TRBD2 (6 bases). The V end lost 0 bases, the J end lost 6 bases, and 13 bases lay between the germline ends. There are 15 residues in the CDR3. Germline values: CDR1 SGHRS, CDR2 YFSETQ. The CDR3 DNA reads TGCGCCAGCAGCTTGGATCCTGCGGGGACCAATGAGCAGTTCTTC. It encodes CASSLDPAGTNEQFF.

J is TRBJ2-7 and V is TRBV14, with TRBD2 matching 7 bases. With V trimmed by 4 bases and J by 2 bases, 2 bases remained unmatched. The CDR3 is 13 residues long. The germline CDR1 and CDR2 sequences are SGHDN and FVKESK. CDR3 DNA sequence: TGTGCCAGCAGCCCGGGACTAACCTACGAGCAGTACGTC. This sequence encodes CASSPGLTYEQYV.